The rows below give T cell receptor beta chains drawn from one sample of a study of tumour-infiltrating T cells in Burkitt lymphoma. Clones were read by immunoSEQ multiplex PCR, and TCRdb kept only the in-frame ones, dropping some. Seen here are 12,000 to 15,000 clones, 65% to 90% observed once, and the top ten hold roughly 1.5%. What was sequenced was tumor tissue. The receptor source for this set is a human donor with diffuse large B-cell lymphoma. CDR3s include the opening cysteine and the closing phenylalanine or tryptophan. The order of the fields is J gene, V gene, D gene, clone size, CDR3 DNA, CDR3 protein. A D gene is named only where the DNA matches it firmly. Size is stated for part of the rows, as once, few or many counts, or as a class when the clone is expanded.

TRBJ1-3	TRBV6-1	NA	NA	TGTGCCAGCTCCTGGGCGGGAAACACCATATATTTT	CASSWAGNTIYF
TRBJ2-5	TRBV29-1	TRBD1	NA	TGCAGCATTAGGAGGACAGGCAACCCTGAGGGCGAGACCCAGTACTTC	CSIRRTGNPEGETQYF
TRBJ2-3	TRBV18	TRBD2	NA	TGTGCCAGCTCACCTAACAGCGGGGGGACAGATACGCAGTATTTT	CASSPNSGGTDTQYF
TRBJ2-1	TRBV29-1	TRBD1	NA	TGCAGCGTTTGGGACAGGGTGAATGAGCAGTTCTTC	CSVWDRVNEQFF
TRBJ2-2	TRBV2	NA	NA	TGTGCCAGCAGCAGACAGGCCACCGGGGAGCTGTTTTTT	CASSRQATGELFF
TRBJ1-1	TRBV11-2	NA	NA	TGTGCCAGCAGCTTGGTACGGGTCAACACTGAAGCTTTCTTT	CASSLVRVNTEAFF
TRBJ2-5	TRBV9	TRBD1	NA	TGTGCCAGCAGCCACTCGACAGGGAGCCCGGTAAAGCCAGAGACCCAGTACTTC	CASSHSTGSPVKPETQYF
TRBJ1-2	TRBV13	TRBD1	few	TGTGCCAGCAGCTCTGGACAGGGGCTAGGTGGCTACACCTTC	CASSSGQGLGGYTF
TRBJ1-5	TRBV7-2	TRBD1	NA	TGTGCCAGCAGCTTCGGGACAGGGGGGGTTTATCAGCCCCAGCATTTT	CASSFGTGGVYQPQHF
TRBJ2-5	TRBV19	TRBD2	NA	TGTGCCAGTAGTATAGCAACCGCGGGACTAGCTGGAGAGACCCAGTACTTC	CASSIATAGLAGETQYF
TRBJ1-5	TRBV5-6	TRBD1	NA	TGTGCCAGCAGCTTGTTGGACAGGGCAGGGGAGCCCCAGCATTTT	CASSLLDRAGEPQHF
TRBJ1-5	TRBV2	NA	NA	TGTGCCAGCAAACCGGGACGAGGGGCGGATCAGCCCCAGCATTTT	CASKPGRGADQPQHF
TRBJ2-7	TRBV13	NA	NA	TGTGCCAGCAGCTCCCCCCACTCCTACGAGCAGTACTTC	CASSSPHSYEQYF
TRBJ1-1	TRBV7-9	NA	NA	TGTGCCAGCAGCTTTATGAACACTGAAGCTTTCTTT	CASSFMNTEAFF
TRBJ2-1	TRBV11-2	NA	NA	TGTGCCAGCAGCCCCGGGACTGCGAACAATGAGCAGTTCTTC	CASSPGTANNEQFF
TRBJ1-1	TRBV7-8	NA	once	TGTGCCAGCAGCGGACCCTGGGACCCGGGGGGCACTGAAGCTTTCTTT	CASSGPWDPGGTEAFF
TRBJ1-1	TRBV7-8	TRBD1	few	TGTGCCAGCAGCCCCGACAGGGGCTTGGGGGCTGAAGCTTTCTTT	CASSPDRGLGAEAFF
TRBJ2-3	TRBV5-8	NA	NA	TGTGCCAGCAGCTTGCGGATCGGGGGAGATACGCAGTATTTT	CASSLRIGGDTQYF
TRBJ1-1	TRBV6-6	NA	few	TGTGCCAGCAGTTATACCACTGAAGCTTTCTTT	CASSYTTEAFF
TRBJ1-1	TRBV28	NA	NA	TGTGCCAGCAGTTTACTAGGAACTGAAGCTTTCTTT	CASSLLGTEAFF
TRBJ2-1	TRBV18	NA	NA	TGTGCCAGCTCACCTTCCGGGGCTAGCTCCTATAATGAGCAGTTCTTC	CASSPSGASSYNEQFF
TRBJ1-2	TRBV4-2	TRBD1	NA	TGTGCCAGCAGCCGAGACAGGAGGGACAGATTAAGTGGTGGCTACACCTTC	CASSRDRRDRLSGGYTF
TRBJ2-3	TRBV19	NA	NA	TGTGCCAGTAGTCTTCCCATCGGGAGACCTAGCACAGATACGCAGTATTTT	CASSLPIGRPSTDTQYF
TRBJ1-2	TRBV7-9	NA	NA	TGTGCCAGCAGCTTAGGATCCTACCTGGGCTACACCTTC	CASSLGSYLGYTF
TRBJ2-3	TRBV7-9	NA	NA	TGTGCCAGCAGCGGGGCAGGGGTGGTAGATACGCAGTATTTT	CASSGAGVVDTQYF
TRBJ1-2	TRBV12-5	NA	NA	TGTGCTAGTGGTTTGACAGGGACCTATGGCTACACCTTC	CASGLTGTYGYTF
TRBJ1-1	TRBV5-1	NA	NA	TGCGCCAGCAAGAGACAGGAGCTTACTGAAGCTTTCTTT	CASKRQELTEAFF
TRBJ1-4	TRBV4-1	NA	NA	TGCGCCAGCAGCCAAATGGGGGCGGGTGAAAAACTGTTTTTT	CASSQMGAGEKLFF
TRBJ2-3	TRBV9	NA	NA	TGTGCCAGCAGCGCCTCCACCACAGATACGCAGTATTTT	CASSASTTDTQYF
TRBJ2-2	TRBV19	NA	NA	TGTGCCAGTAGTCCTACCACCGGGGAGTTGTTTTTT	CASSPTTGELFF
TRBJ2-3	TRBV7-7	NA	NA	TGTGCCAGCAGCTTAGATACAGCAGATACGCAGTATTTT	CASSLDTADTQYF
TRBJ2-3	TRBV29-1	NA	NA	TGCAGCACCGTCGCGGGGTACACAGATACGCAGTATTTT	CSTVAGYTDTQYF
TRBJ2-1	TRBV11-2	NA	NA	TGTGCCAGCAACTTAGCGGAGCTCTACAATGAGCAGTTCTTC	CASNLAELYNEQFF